This TCR beta chain was sequenced in a study of control samples from healthy donors and cancer patients. This CDR3 has 15 residues. Trimming removed 0 bases from V and 7 bases from J, with 11 bases in between. Germline lookup yields CDR1 SGHRS and CDR2 YFSETQ. This clone showed up just a few times. The data were produced by immunoSEQ multiplex PCR, yet TCRdb's version contains in-frame clones alone and is incomplete. The table shows roughly 100,000 clones, with more than 85% occurring only once. This TCR was recovered from a man aged 60 to 69 with lung cancer. Sequencing input: PBMCs. This rearrangement joins TRBV5-1 to TRBJ1-6; tentative D call: TRBD1 (5 bases). This chain's CDR3 is CASSLEGDGNSPLHF. For the CDR3, the DNA is TGCGCCAGCAGCTTGGAAGGGGATGGAAATTCACCCCTCCACTTT.